These 15 T cell receptor beta chains were sequenced from one sample in a study of blood T cell repertoires in COVID-19. TCRdb keeps only in-frame clones here, not all; method: immunoSEQ multiplex PCR. Of around 220,000 clones detected, approximately 80% appear once; the ten largest clones hold 4% to 6%. Sequencing was carried out using peripheral blood. The receptors derive from a woman of 80 years or more with active or convalescent COVID-19.

The chain combines TRBV18 with TRBJ1-1; 11 nucleotides agree with TRBD1. The CDR3 loop spans 16 amino acids. The V segment lost 3 bases and the J segment 0 bases; nucleotides outside the gene matches: 3. Per the germline V gene, CDR1 is KGHSH and CDR2 is LQKENI. CDR3 in DNA: TGTGCCAGCTCACCCCCGGGACAGGGGGTGAACACTGAAGCTTTCTTT. Its translation is CASSPPGQGVNTEAFF.

V is TRBV6-2 or TRBV6-3 and J is TRBJ1-2; no reliable D call. Deletions cut 5 bases from V and 0 bases from J, with 7 bases between. Germline CDR1 and CDR2: MNHEY and SVGEGT. This CDR3 spans 13 amino acids. The CDR3 reads CASSQTANYGYTF. The CDR3 DNA reads TGTGCCAGCAGTCAAACAGCTAACTATGGCTACACCTTC.

The gene calls are TRBV14 and TRBJ1-1; perhaps TRBD1 as D (6 bases). V was shortened by 6 bases and J by 8 bases, with 13 bases between the two germline ends. The CDR3 length is 12 residues. Germline-derived CDR1 and CDR2 are SGHDN and FVKESK. In DNA, the CDR3 is TGTGCCAGCAGTGTCGGACAGATCGAAGCTTTCTTT. Amino acids: CASSVGQIEAFF.

This clone was observed once. The V gene is TRBV5-4, the J gene TRBJ1-6, with D unclear. The V end was cut by 3 bases, the J end by 6 bases, with 13 bases between. The CDR3 length is 15 residues. Germline V gene data show CDR1 as SGHNT and CDR2 as YYREEE (reference sequence). CDR3 sequence: CASSSTGSPNSPLHF. The CDR3 bases are TGTGCCAGCAGCTCTACCGGGTCCCCTAATTCACCCCTCCACTTT.

CDR3 in DNA: TGTGCCAGCAGCGGGGCTACCAAGTACAATGAGCAGTTCTTC. It specifies CASSGATKYNEQFF. The chain uses TRBV3-1 (or the pseudogene TRBV3-2) and TRBJ2-1; perhaps TRBD1 as D (5 bases). The CDR3 totals 14 residues. Germline V gene data show CDR1 as LGHDT and CDR2 as YNNKEL (reference sequence). The ends were cut back, 5 bases at V and 4 bases at J, with 12 bases in the middle.

The rearrangement links TRBV4-2 to TRBJ1-1, with TRBD1 matching 11 bases. CDR1 and CDR2 from the germline V gene are LGHNA and YNFKEQ. J was trimmed by 6 bases and V by 3 bases; bases with no gene match: 0. CDR3 length equals 13 residues. In DNA form, the CDR3 reads TGTGCCAGCAGCCAGGGACAGGGGGCTGAAGCTTTCTTT. It encodes CASSQGQGAEAFF.

This chain joins TRBV3-1 (or the pseudogene TRBV3-2) and TRBJ1-3, with D possibly being TRBD1 (6 bases). The CDR3 is made up of 16 amino acids. The germline V gene has CDR1 LGHDT and CDR2 YNNKEL (reference sequence). The V and J ends lost 4 bases and 0 bases respectively, with 13 bases between them. CDR3 coding DNA: TGTGCCAGCAGCCGATCCAGGGGTCACTCTGGAAACACCATATATTTT. It encodes CASSRSRGHSGNTIYF.

The chain carries TRBV28 and TRBJ1-6, with 7 bases that match TRBD1. This CDR3 is 16 amino acids long. CDR1 and CDR2 from the germline V gene are MDHEN and SYDVKM. The ends lost 6 bases at V and 2 bases at J; junction bases unmatched: 7. The CDR3: CASSLQGSTYNSPLHF. The CDR3, as DNA: TGTGCCAGCAGCCTACAGGGGTCTACCTATAATTCACCCCTCCACTTT.

The chain links TRBV5-6 to TRBJ2-7; tentatively, D is TRBD1 (6 bases). Trimming shortened V by 4 bases and J by 6 bases, and 17 bases separated the two germline ends. The germline CDR1 and CDR2 sequences are SGHDT and YYEEEE. This CDR3 is 14 amino acids long. In DNA, the CDR3 is TGTGCCAGCAGCACGGGACACCGACGGGCCGAGCAGTACTTC. Residues: CASSTGHRRAEQYF. Filled out from reference TRBV5-6 and TRBJ2-7, the complete variable domain reads DAGVTQSPTHLIKTRGQQVTLRCSPKSGHDTVSWYQQALGQGPQFIFQYYEEEERQRGNFPDRFSGHQFPNYSSELNVNALLLGDSALYLCASSTGHRRAEQYFGPGTRLTVT.

The chain has TRBV12-3 or TRBV12-4 and TRBJ1-6; no reliable D call. V lost 5 bases and J lost 12, with 14 bases in between. The CDR3 contains 13 residues. The CDR3 loop reads CASSQEFLVPLHF. CDR3 DNA sequence: TGTGCCAGCAGTCAAGAATTTTTAGTACCCCTCCACTTT.

The rearrangement uses TRBV29-1 and TRBJ2-2; D may be TRBD2 (5 bases). There are 13 residues in the CDR3. The germline V and J ends were trimmed by 4 bases and 7 bases, with 13 bases remaining between them. Germline V gene sequence: CDR1 SQVTM, CDR2 ANQGSEA. CDR3 in amino acids: CSVGASFLGELFF. Written as DNA, the CDR3 is TGCAGCGTTGGGGCTAGCTTTCTCGGGGAGCTGTTTTTT.

V usage is TRBV12-3 or TRBV12-4 and J usage is TRBJ1-1; D uncertain. V lost 6 bases to trimming and J lost 0 bases, with 8 bases between them. CDR3 size: 13 residues. The CDR3 reads CASSQVVNTEAFF. CDR3 nucleotide sequence: TGTGCCAGCAGCCAAGTAGTGAACACTGAAGCTTTCTTT.

This rearrangement joins TRBV10-3 to TRBJ1-1; 7 bases are a match to TRBD1. From germline, CDR1 is ENHRY and CDR2 SYGVKD. The CDR3 runs 14 residues. The ends lost 6 bases at V and 6 bases at J; junction bases unmatched: 10. The CDR3 reads CAISRDRDTSEAFF. CDR3 bases: TGTGCCATCAGCAGAGACAGGGATACGTCTGAAGCTTTCTTT.

The chain links TRBV30 to TRBJ1-4; 11 nucleotides agree with TRBD1. The CDR3 loop spans 15 amino acids. The germline V gene encodes CDR1 GTSNPN and CDR2 SVGIG (reference sequence). V shed 4 bases and J 5 bases; nucleotides not matched to a gene: 6. The CDR3 region is CAWTRGTGGNEKLFF. The CDR3 nucleotides read TGTGCCTGGACCCGAGGGACAGGGGGAAATGAAAAACTGTTTTTT.

In its sample, this clone was seen once. The chain links TRBV12-3 or TRBV12-4 to TRBJ1-2; TRBD1 might be the D (5 bases). This CDR3 is built from 11 residues. Deletions cut 10 bases from V and 4 bases from J, with 10 bases between. The CDR3: CATRGIYGYTF. In nucleotides, the CDR3 is TGTGCCACCCGGGGGATCTATGGCTACACCTTC.